The 32 T cell receptor beta chains in this list originate from one sample, sequenced in a study of T cell responses to AZD1222 COVID-19 vaccine. Clones were sequenced by immunoSEQ multiplex PCR, and TCRdb holds only the in-frame ones, with some missing. Seen here are under 140,000 clones, around 92% observed once, and the top ten hold about 7.8%. The sample here was peripheral blood, taken on day 0 of AZD1222 vaccination. The receptors here all came from an adult in good health.

This CDR3 is CASSSQGMNTEAFF. CDR3 DNA: TGCGCCAGCAGCAGTCAGGGGATGAACACTGAAGCTTTCTTT. The chain carries TRBV5-1 and TRBJ1-1; weak D call: TRBD1 (6 bases). The CDR3 runs 14 residues. Trimming took off 4 bases at V and 0 bases at J, with 10 bases between the two ends. Germline V gene data show CDR1 as SGHRS and CDR2 as YFSETQ. Together with reference TRBV5-1 and TRBJ1-1, the CDR3 gives the full variable domain: KAGVTQTPRYLIKTRGQQVTLSCSPISGHRSVSWYQQTPGQGLQFLFEYFSETQRNKGNFPGRFSGRQFSNSRSEMNVSTLELGDSALYLCASSSQGMNTEAFFGQGTRLTVV.

The V call is TRBV27, the J call TRBJ1-6; D is undetermined. This CDR3 contains 13 residues. V was trimmed by 5 bases and J by 11 bases, leaving 13 bases between them. Germline values: CDR1 MNHEY, CDR2 SMNVEV (reference sequence). The CDR3 is CASSPSGVAPLHF. DNA of the CDR3: TGTGCCAGCAGTCCCTCTGGAGTTGCACCCCTCCACTTT.

In this sample, this clone turned up once. The V call is TRBV18, the J call TRBJ1-4, with 7 bases matching TRBD1. This CDR3 spans 14 amino acids. V shed 4 bases, J shed 6 bases, and the junction held 5 bases outside the gene matches. The germline V gene encodes CDR1 KGHSH and CDR2 LQKENI. The chain's CDR3 is CASSQQGLDEKLFF. The CDR3 DNA is TGTGCCAGCTCACAACAGGGGCTGGATGAAAAACTGTTTTTT.

This clone turned up a few times. The V call is TRBV6-5, the J call TRBJ1-4; 9 bases align to TRBD1. The length of the CDR3 is 14 residues. V lost 2 bases to trimming and J lost 11 bases; unmatched junction nucleotides: 6. Germline assignment: CDR1 MNHEY and CDR2 SVGAGI. The CDR3 sequence is CASSYEGTGMKLFF. As DNA, the CDR3 is TGTGCCAGCAGTTACGAGGGGACAGGGATGAAACTGTTTTTT.

The chain has TRBV6-5 and TRBJ2-3; 7 positions match TRBD1. The CDR3 runs to 16 residues. Per the germline V gene, CDR1 is MNHEY and CDR2 is SVGAGI. V gave up 2 bases and J gave up 5 bases; unmatched junction bases: 10. The CDR3: CASSYLTGTVGDTQYF. CDR3 in DNA: TGTGCCAGCAGTTACCTCACCGGGACAGTGGGAGATACGCAGTATTTT.

This clone was seen only once. V gene TRBV11-2 combines with J gene TRBJ2-3, with 11 bases that match TRBD2. Germline loops: CDR1 SGHAT, CDR2 FQNNGV. The V gene end was trimmed by 1 base and the J gene end by 8 bases; junction bases not matched to a gene: 8. The CDR3 extends over 16 amino acids. The CDR3 loop reads CASSLVASGGSGTQYF. For the CDR3, the DNA is TGTGCCAGCAGCTTAGTGGCTAGCGGGGGGAGTGGTACGCAGTATTTT.

The CDR3 region is CASSLVGGQRETQYF. CDR3 sequence (DNA): TGCGCCAGCAGCTTGGTTGGGGGGCAGAGAGAGACCCAGTACTTC. This chain joins TRBV5-1 and TRBJ2-5; D possibly matches TRBD1 or TRBD2 (6 bases each). The V and J ends lost 0 bases and 4 bases respectively, with 13 bases between them. The CDR3 totals 15 residues. CDR1 and CDR2 (germline): SGHRS, YFSETQ. Using reference TRBV5-1 and TRBJ2-5 for the parts outside the CDR3, the full variable domain is KAGVTQTPRYLIKTRGQQVTLSCSPISGHRSVSWYQQTPGQGLQFLFEYFSETQRNKGNFPGRFSGRQFSNSRSEMNVSTLELGDSALYLCASSLVGGQRETQYFGPGTRLLVL.

This clone was detected once. CDR3 coding DNA: TGTGCCAGCAGCAGGGGCAACTATGGCTACACCTTC. Protein sequence: CASSRGNYGYTF. The chain joins TRBV5-4 to TRBJ1-2; a weak D match, TRBD1 (5 bases). The CDR3 is made up of 12 amino acids. Trimming took 4 bases from V and 2 from J, leaving 6 bases between them. Germline CDR1 and CDR2: SGHNT and YYREEE (reference sequence). The variable domain in full, completed from reference TRBV5-4 and TRBJ1-2, reads ETGVTQSPTHLIKTRGQQVTLRCSSQSGHNTVSWYQQALGQGPQFIFQYYREEENGRGNFPPRFSGLQFPNYSSELNVNALELDDSALYLCASSRGNYGYTFGSGTRLTVV.

The V call is TRBV3-1 (or the pseudogene TRBV3-2), the J call TRBJ2-5; D not certain. V gave up 2 bases and J gave up 4 bases, with 5 bases separating them. Per germline, CDR1 LGHDT and CDR2 YNNKEL (reference sequence). The CDR3 is made up of 12 amino acids. The CDR3 DNA reads TGTGCCAGCAGCCAATTAGCAGAGACCCAGTACTTC. Protein product: CASSQLAETQYF.

The gene calls are TRBV11-3 and TRBJ2-5; the D is unclear. CDR3 length equals 14 residues. V was clipped by 2 bases and J by 4 bases, with 11 bases between them. CDR1 and CDR2 (germline): SGHNT, YENEEA. The CDR3 nucleotides read TGTGCCAGCAGCTTAAACTTCCCCCCAGAGACCCAGTACTTC. It is translated as CASSLNFPPETQYF.

V and J are TRBV7-9 and TRBJ1-3, with TRBD1 as a possible D gene (5 bases). V was cut by 4 bases and J by 7 bases, with 17 bases left in between. This CDR3 spans 15 amino acids. Germline CDR1 SEHNR, CDR2 FQNEAQ (reference sequence). The CDR3 is CASSYGGLSLNTIYF. The CDR3 coding sequence is TGTGCCAGCAGCTATGGGGGGTTATCCCTGAACACCATATATTTT.

This sequence joins TRBV3-1 (or the pseudogene TRBV3-2) and TRBJ2-4, with D perhaps TRBD2 (6 bases). V lost 5 bases, J lost 0 bases, and 11 bases lay in between. The CDR3 runs to 15 residues. Germline V CDR1 and CDR2: LGHDT, YNNKEL (reference sequence). The CDR3 DNA is TGTGCCAGCAGCAGGATGGGGGGAGCCAAAAACATTCAGTACTTC. It encodes CASSRMGGAKNIQYF.

This clone was counted a single time. The chain recombines TRBV6-4 with TRBJ1-1; tentative D call: TRBD1 (5 bases). Germline V gene sequence: CDR1 MRHNA, CDR2 SNTAGT. The CDR3 runs 13 residues. With 6 bases removed from V and 3 bases from J, the gap between germline ends came to 11 bases. CDR3 nucleotide sequence: TGTGCCAGCAGGGCCCAGGGAGACACTGAAGCTTTCTTT. This sequence encodes CASRAQGDTEAFF.

This clone was detected only once. V and J are TRBV19 and TRBJ1-1; no clear D. Trimming shortened V by 5 bases and J by 2 bases, and 15 bases separated the two germline ends. The CDR3 is 15 residues long. The V gene's germline CDR1 is LNHDA and CDR2 SQIVND (reference sequence). The CDR3 sequence: CASSPDPRYNTEAFF. CDR3 nucleotide sequence: TGTGCCAGTAGTCCCGACCCCCGATACAACACTGAAGCTTTCTTT. The variable domain in full, with the rest retrieved from reference TRBV19 and TRBJ1-1, is DGGITQSPKYLFRKEGQNVTLSCEQNLNHDAMYWYRQDPGQGLRLIYYSQIVNDFQKGDIAEGYSVSREKKESFPLTVTSAQKNPTAFYLCASSPDPRYNTEAFFGQGTRLTVV.

The chain links TRBV7-8 to TRBJ1-1; maybe TRBD1 (6 bases). There are 15 residues in the CDR3. Deletions cut 1 base from V and 1 base from J, with 10 bases between. Germline values: CDR1 SGHVS, CDR2 FQNEAQ. CDR3 sequence (DNA): TGTGCCAGCAGCTTAGTTACAGGGAAGAACACTGAAGCTTTCTTT. It specifies CASSLVTGKNTEAFF.

V usage is TRBV27 and J usage is TRBJ2-3; 8 nucleotides agree with TRBD2. Unmatched junction bases numbered 17, after V lost 3 bases and J lost 0 bases. This CDR3 contains 20 residues. Germline assignment: CDR1 MNHEY and CDR2 SMNVEV (reference sequence). This CDR3 reads CASSFLYASSGGASTDTQYF. DNA of the CDR3: TGTGCCAGCAGTTTCCTCTATGCCTCCTCGGGAGGGGCTAGCACAGATACGCAGTATTTT.

This clone was observed once. This chain uses TRBV4-1 with TRBJ2-3, with D perhaps TRBD2 (5 bases). V lost 1 base and J 1 base, leaving 9 bases between the germline ends. The CDR3 is 15 residues long. The germline CDR1 and CDR2 sequences are MGHRA and YSYEKL. The CDR3 nucleotides are TGCGCCAGCAGCCAAGTAGGGAGTGGCACAGATACGCAGTATTTT. Translating gives CASSQVGSGTDTQYF.

The J gene is TRBJ1-1, the V gene TRBV11-3; 8 positions agree with TRBD1. V was clipped by 5 bases and J by 4 bases; unmatched bases: 3. Per germline, CDR1 SGHNT and CDR2 YENEEA. The CDR3 length is 13 residues. The CDR3 spells CASSHDRGTEAFF. The CDR3 nucleotides read TGTGCCAGCAGCCATGACAGGGGCACTGAAGCTTTCTTT.

The chain recombines TRBV11-3 with TRBJ1-6, with unresolved D. The V gene lost 3 bases and the J gene lost 5 bases, with 5 bases spanning the gap. From germline, CDR1 is SGHNT and CDR2 YENEEA. The CDR3 is 13 amino acids. The CDR3 nucleotides are TGTGCCAGCAGCTTGTCCGATAATTCACCCCTCCACTTT. It yields the protein CASSLSDNSPLHF.

The chain carries TRBV5-1 and TRBJ2-7; perhaps TRBD2 as D (6 bases). This CDR3 contains 15 residues. Trimming took off 4 bases at V and 0 bases at J, with 14 bases between the two ends. The germline gives CDR1 SGHRS, CDR2 YFSETQ. CDR3: CASSPAGGSSYEQYF. Here the CDR3 DNA reads TGCGCCAGCAGCCCTGCTGGGGGGAGCTCCTACGAGCAGTACTTC. The full variable domain, in which reference TRBV5-1 and TRBJ2-7 provide the parts outside the CDR3, is KAGVTQTPRYLIKTRGQQVTLSCSPISGHRSVSWYQQTPGQGLQFLFEYFSETQRNKGNFPGRFSGRQFSNSRSEMNVSTLELGDSALYLCASSPAGGSSYEQYFGPGTRLTVT.

The chain recombines TRBV11-3 with TRBJ1-1; D remains unclear. The CDR3 is 13 amino acids. V dropped 5 bases and J dropped 6 bases, with 13 bases sitting between them. In germline, CDR1 is SGHNT, CDR2 YENEEA. The CDR3 protein is CASSPGRYPEAFF. The CDR3 DNA sequence: TGTGCCAGCAGCCCGGGAAGGTACCCTGAAGCTTTCTTT. The full variable domain, completed using reference TRBV11-3 and TRBJ1-1, is EAGVVQSPRYKIIEKKQPVAFWCNPISGHNTLYWYLQNLGQGPELLIRYENEEAVDDSQLPKDRFSAERLKGVDSTLKIQPAELGDSAVYLCASSPGRYPEAFFGQGTRLTVV.

This clone has just one count. The chain has TRBV24-1 and TRBJ1-2; D call uncertain. This CDR3 spans 12 amino acids. V was pared by 1 base and J by 8 bases, with 7 bases between. Germline V gene sequence: CDR1 KGHDR, CDR2 SFDVKD. CDR3: CATSDFGGGYTF. CDR3 sequence (DNA): TGTGCCACCAGTGATTTTGGCGGAGGCTACACCTTC.

About this clone: Other DNA sequences of this sample code for an identical CDR3. The chain is built from TRBV11-2 and TRBJ1-5, with a possible D match to TRBD1 (5 bases). The CDR3 covers 15 residues. The V gene lost 5 bases and the J gene lost 0 bases, with 11 bases spanning the gap. Germline V CDR1 and CDR2: SGHAT, FQNNGV. The chain's CDR3 is CASSVTGYSNQPQHF. DNA of the CDR3: TGTGCCAGCAGCGTAACAGGTTATAGCAATCAGCCCCAGCATTTT.

The chain recombines TRBV15 with TRBJ2-4; 9 nucleotides agree with TRBD1. Trimming cost V 0 bases and J 4 bases; bases outside gene matches: 1. This CDR3 contains 15 residues. Looked up from germline, CDR1 is LNHNV and CDR2 is YYDKDF (reference sequence). The CDR3 reads CATSRDGQGKNIQYF. The CDR3 DNA reads TGTGCCACCAGCAGAGACGGACAGGGGAAAAACATTCAGTACTTC.

J is TRBJ2-1 and V is TRBV5-1; D is unclear. CDR1 is SGHRS, CDR2 YFSETQ, per germline. This CDR3 is 11 amino acids long. Trimming left V 0 bases short and J 13 bases short, with 8 bases between. The CDR3 DNA reads as TGCGCCAGCAGCTTGGGGGCTTATCAGTTCTTC. Translated: CASSLGAYQFF.

The rearrangement joins TRBV5-1 to TRBJ2-5, with TRBD1 identical over 7 bases. The germline V gene encodes CDR1 SGHRS and CDR2 YFSETQ. The V gene end was trimmed by 4 bases and the J gene end by 3 bases; junction bases not matched to a gene: 6. The CDR3 is made up of 14 amino acids. The CDR3 region is CASSSMGQKETQYF. In DNA, the CDR3 is TGCGCCAGCAGCAGTATGGGACAGAAAGAGACCCAGTACTTC.

The count of this clone is one. The chain links TRBV9 to TRBJ1-1; no definite D call. The germline V and J ends were trimmed by 6 bases and 5 bases, with 14 bases remaining between them. The CDR3 has 13 amino acids. Germline V lookup: CDR1 SGDLS, CDR2 YYNGEE. The CDR3 loop is CASKGAVGTEAFF. CDR3 DNA sequence: TGTGCCAGCAAAGGAGCGGTTGGGACTGAAGCTTTCTTT.

The chain couples TRBV30 to TRBJ1-2; D is possibly TRBD1 (6 bases). This CDR3 is 12 amino acids long. Germline CDR1 is GTSNPN and CDR2 is SVGIG (reference sequence). Trimming shortened V by 4 bases and J by 4 bases, and 10 bases separated the two germline ends. The DNA of the CDR3 is TGTGCCTGGAACCAGGGGTTCTATGGCTACACCTTC. Its protein product is CAWNQGFYGYTF. The variable domain in full, completed from reference TRBV30 and TRBJ1-2, reads SQTIHQWPATLVQPVGSPLSLECTVEGTSNPNLYWYRQAAGRGLQLLFYSVGIGQISSEVPQNLSASRPQDRQFILSSKKLLLSDSGFYLCAWNQGFYGYTFGSGTRLTVV.

The genes are TRBV4-1 and TRBJ2-7, with 10 bases aligning to TRBD1. J lost 5 bases, V lost 2 bases, and 6 bases had no gene match. CDR3 size: 15 residues. Germline CDR1 and CDR2: MGHRA and YSYEKL. Written as DNA, the CDR3 is TGCGCCAGCAGCCAATACGGGACAGGGGACGACGAGCAGTACTTC. Translating gives CASSQYGTGDDEQYF.

The CDR3 nucleotides are TGTGCCAGCAGTTTAGACGGGGCGGACGTTCTCTATGGCTACACCTTC. It translates to CASSLDGADVLYGYTF. The chain couples TRBV28 to TRBJ1-2; possibly TRBD1 for D (5 bases). Trimming pared 2 bases from V and 4 bases from J, leaving 17 bases between. Per the germline V gene, CDR1 is MDHEN and CDR2 is SYDVKM. The CDR3 spans 16 residues.

The chain joins TRBV27 to TRBJ2-7, with 8 nucleotides matching TRBD1. V lost 3 bases, J lost 4 bases, and 8 bases stayed unmatched. The CDR3 has 15 amino acids. Germline V gene sequence: CDR1 MNHEY, CDR2 SMNVEV (reference sequence). DNA for the CDR3: TGTGCCAGCAGTTTTCTGACAGGGGAGATGTACGAGCAGTACTTC. This sequence encodes CASSFLTGEMYEQYF.

This chain joins TRBV30 and TRBJ1-1; tentatively, D is TRBD1 (6 bases). V was trimmed by 0 bases and J by 1 base, leaving 6 bases between them. Germline CDR1 and CDR2: GTSNPN and SVGIG (reference sequence). This CDR3 region has 13 residues. DNA of the CDR3: TGTGCCTGGAGTGTAGGGGGGAACACTGAAGCTTTCTTT. It encodes CAWSVGGNTEAFF.